The 6 T cell receptor beta chains reported below all come from one sample, sequenced in a study of Graves' ophthalmopathy and Graves' hyperthyroidism (dated by TCRdb to the late 2010s). Data came from an Illumina HiSeq 2000. For repertoire sequencing, TCR beta CDR3 regions were amplified from RNA transcripts. The first round of RT-PCR was done with HTBI primers and the Qiagen OneStep RT-PCR kit, and was followed by a second round of multiplex PCR, then size selection and purification. TCRdb's own reprocessing of the public reads used fastp at Q25 and MiXCR and kept productive beta chains. CDR3 protein duplicates are merged, each entry listing the most common genes and DNA. The sample profile shows hundreds of thousands of distinct CDR3 sequences; around a fifth of them were found once. The biggest ten clones account for more than 35% of the sample. Material for sequencing was peripheral blood. The receptors shown here come from a woman aged 50 to 60 with Graves' ophthalmopathy. Donor details come from another sample of the same person, matched by shared clones.

At least ten counts were recorded for this clonotype. The chain is built from TRBV29-1 and TRBJ2-7; no clear D. Trimming removed 5 bases from V and 2 bases from J, with 10 bases in between. The CDR3 contains 12 residues. Per germline, CDR1 SQVTM and CDR2 ANQGSEA. The CDR3 here is CSVKDGTYEQYF. Written as DNA, the CDR3 is TGCAGCGTTAAGGACGGCACCTACGAGCAGTACTTC.

This clonotype was seen ten or more times. The V gene is TRBV20-1, the J gene TRBJ1-6; D may be TRBD1 (6 bases). The CDR3 covers 13 residues. Germline V lookup: CDR1 DFQATT, CDR2 SNEGSKA (reference sequence). Trimming left V 6 bases short and J 7 bases short, with 13 bases between. The CDR3 DNA reads as TGCAGTGCGGCCGGGACAACGAATTCACCCCTCCACTTT. As protein: CSAAGTTNSPLHF.

To note about this clonotype: A read error is possible here, since a much larger clone lies one base away. The CDR3: CASSGGNEKLFF. CDR3 coding DNA: TGTGCCAGCAGTGGAGGGAATGAAAAACTGTTTTTT. The gene calls are TRBV2 and TRBJ1-4; no clear D gene. V was pared by 4 bases and J by 5 bases, with 5 bases between. Per the germline V gene, CDR1 is SNHLY and CDR2 is FYNNEI. This CDR3 is 12 amino acids long.

The rearrangement links TRBV28 to TRBJ1-2; the match to TRBD1 covers 9 bases. This CDR3 is built from 14 residues. The V gene end was trimmed by 4 bases and the J gene end by 8 bases; junction bases not matched to a gene: 8. Germline CDR1 is MDHEN and CDR2 is SYDVKM. The CDR3 nucleotides are TGTGCCAGCAGTTATACAGGGGGCATTTTAGGCTACACCTTC. Amino acid sequence: CASSYTGGILGYTF.

This clonotype was recorded many times. The V and J genes are TRBV15 and TRBJ2-5; D gene uncertain. Germline lookup yields CDR1 LNHNV and CDR2 YYDKDF (reference sequence). CDR3 length: 14 amino acids. The V gene lost 0 bases and the J gene lost 3 bases, with 8 bases spanning the gap. CDR3 residues: CATSRDRAEETQYF. The CDR3 region has the DNA TGTGCCACCAGCAGAGATCGGGCAGAAGAGACCCAGTACTTC.

This clonotype was recorded many times. V usage is TRBV19 and J usage is TRBJ1-5; D unclear. The CDR3 is 15 residues long. V lost 2 bases, J lost 2 bases, and 10 bases lay in between. Germline loops: CDR1 LNHDA, CDR2 SQIVND (reference sequence). CDR3 DNA sequence: TGTGCCAGTAGTATAAAGGGAAGGGGCAATCAGCCCCAGCATTTT. Its translation is CASSIKGRGNQPQHF.